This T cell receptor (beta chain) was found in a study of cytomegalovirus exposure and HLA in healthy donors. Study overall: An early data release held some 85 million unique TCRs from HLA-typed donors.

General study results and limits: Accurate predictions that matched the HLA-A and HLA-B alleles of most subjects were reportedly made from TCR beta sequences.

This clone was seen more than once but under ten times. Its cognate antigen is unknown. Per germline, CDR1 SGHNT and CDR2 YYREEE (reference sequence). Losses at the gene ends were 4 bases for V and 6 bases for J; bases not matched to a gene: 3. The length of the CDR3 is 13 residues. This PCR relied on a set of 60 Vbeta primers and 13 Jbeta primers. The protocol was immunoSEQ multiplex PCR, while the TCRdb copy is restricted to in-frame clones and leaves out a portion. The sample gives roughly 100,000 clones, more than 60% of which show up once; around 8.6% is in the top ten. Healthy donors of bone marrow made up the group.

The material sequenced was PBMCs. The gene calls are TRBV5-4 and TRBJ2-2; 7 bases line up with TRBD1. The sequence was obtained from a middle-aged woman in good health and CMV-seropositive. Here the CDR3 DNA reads TGTGCCAGCAGCCCACAGGGGTCCGGGGAGCTGTTTTTT. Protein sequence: CASSPQGSGELFF.